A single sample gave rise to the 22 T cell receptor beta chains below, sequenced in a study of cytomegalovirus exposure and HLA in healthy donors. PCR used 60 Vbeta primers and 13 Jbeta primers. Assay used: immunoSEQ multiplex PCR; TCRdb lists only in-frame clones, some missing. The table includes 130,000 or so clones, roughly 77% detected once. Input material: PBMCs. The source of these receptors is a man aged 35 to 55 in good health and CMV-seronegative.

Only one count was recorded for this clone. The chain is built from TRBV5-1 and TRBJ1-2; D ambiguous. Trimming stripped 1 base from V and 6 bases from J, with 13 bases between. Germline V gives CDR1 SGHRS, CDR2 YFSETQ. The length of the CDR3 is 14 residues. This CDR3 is CASSLTRQRDGYTF. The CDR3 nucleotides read TGCGCCAGCAGCTTGACCCGCCAGAGGGATGGCTACACCTTC.

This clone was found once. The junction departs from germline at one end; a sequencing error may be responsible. The CDR3, as DNA: TGCGCCAGCAGCCCGGAGTGGGAGGATGGCTACCCCTTC. Its translation is CASSPEWEDGYPF. V is TRBV5-1 and J is TRBJ1-2; no firm D call. Germline CDR1 is SGHRS and CDR2 is YFSETQ. The CDR3 has 13 amino acids.

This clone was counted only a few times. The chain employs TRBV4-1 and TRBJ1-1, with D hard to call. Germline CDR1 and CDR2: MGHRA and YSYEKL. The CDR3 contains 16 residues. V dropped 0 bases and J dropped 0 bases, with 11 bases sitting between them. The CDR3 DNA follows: TGCGCCAGCAGCCAAGATTTATTGAGGGTGAACACTGAAGCTTTCTTT. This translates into CASSQDLLRVNTEAFF.

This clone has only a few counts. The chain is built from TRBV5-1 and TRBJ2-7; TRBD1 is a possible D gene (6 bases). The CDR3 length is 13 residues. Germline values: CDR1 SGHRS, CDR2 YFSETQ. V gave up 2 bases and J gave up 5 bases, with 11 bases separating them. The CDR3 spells CASSFSDSHEQYF. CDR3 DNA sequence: TGCGCCAGCAGCTTCTCGGACAGTCACGAGCAGTACTTC.

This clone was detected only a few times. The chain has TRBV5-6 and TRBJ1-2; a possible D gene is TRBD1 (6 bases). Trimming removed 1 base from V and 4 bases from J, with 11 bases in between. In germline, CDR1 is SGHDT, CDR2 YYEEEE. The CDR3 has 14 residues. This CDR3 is CASSLSGESYGYTF. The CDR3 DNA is TGTGCCAGCAGCTTGTCAGGGGAAAGCTATGGCTACACCTTC.

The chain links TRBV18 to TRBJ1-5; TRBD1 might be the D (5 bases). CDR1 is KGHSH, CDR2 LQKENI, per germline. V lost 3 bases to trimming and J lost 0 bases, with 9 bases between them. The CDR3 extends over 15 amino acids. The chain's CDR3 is CASSPRQSSNQPQHF. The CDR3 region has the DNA TGTGCCAGCTCACCCCGACAGTCTAGCAATCAGCCCCAGCATTTT.

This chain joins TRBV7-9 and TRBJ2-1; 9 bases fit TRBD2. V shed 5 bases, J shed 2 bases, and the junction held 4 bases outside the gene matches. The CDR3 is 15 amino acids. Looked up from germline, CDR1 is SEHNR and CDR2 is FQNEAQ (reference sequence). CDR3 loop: CASSHTSGPYNEQFF. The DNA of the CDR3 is TGTGCCAGCAGCCATACTAGCGGGCCCTACAATGAGCAGTTCTTC.

CDR3 region: CASNQPQDKEYNEQFF. For the CDR3, the DNA is TGTGCCAGTAATCAACCGCAGGACAAGGAGTACAATGAGCAGTTCTTC. This sequence joins TRBV19 and TRBJ2-1; D is possibly TRBD1 (5 bases). V gave up 7 bases and J gave up 4 bases, with 20 bases separating them. The CDR3 sequence is 16 residues long. CDR1 LNHDA and CDR2 SQIVND come from the germline V gene (reference sequence).

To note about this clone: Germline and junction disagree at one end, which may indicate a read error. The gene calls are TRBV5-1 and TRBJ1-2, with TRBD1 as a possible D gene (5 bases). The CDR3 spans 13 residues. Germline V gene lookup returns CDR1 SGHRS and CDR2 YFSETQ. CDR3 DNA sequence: TGCGCCAGCAGCTTGGGACAGAACTGTGGCTACACCTTC. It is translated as CASSLGQNCGYTF.

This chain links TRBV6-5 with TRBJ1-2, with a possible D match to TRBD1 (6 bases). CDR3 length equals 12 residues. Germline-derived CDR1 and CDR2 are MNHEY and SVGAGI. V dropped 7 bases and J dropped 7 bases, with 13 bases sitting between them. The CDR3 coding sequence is TGTGCCAGCACGACGGGGGGGGCTGGCTACACCTTC. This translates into CASTTGGAGYTF.

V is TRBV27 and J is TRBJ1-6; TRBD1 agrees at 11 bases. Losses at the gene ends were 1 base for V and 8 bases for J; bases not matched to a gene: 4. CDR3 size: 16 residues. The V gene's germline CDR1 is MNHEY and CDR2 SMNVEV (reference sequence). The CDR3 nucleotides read TGTGCCAGCAGTTTATATTCGGGACAGGGGGATTCACCCCTCCACTTT. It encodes CASSLYSGQGDSPLHF.

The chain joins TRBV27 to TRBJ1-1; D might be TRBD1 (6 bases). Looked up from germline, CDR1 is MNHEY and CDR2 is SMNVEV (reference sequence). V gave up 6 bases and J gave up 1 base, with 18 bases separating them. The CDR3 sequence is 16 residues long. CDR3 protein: CASRRISGTPNTEAFF. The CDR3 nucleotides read TGTGCCAGCAGACGTATCTCCGGGACACCGAACACTGAAGCTTTCTTT.

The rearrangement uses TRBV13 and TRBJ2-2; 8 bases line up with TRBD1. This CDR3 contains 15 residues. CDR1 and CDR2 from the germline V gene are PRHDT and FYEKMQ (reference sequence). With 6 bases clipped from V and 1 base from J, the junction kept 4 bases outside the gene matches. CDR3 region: CASRRDRRNTGELFF. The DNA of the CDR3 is TGTGCCAGCAGGCGGGACAGGAGGAACACCGGGGAGCTGTTTTTT.

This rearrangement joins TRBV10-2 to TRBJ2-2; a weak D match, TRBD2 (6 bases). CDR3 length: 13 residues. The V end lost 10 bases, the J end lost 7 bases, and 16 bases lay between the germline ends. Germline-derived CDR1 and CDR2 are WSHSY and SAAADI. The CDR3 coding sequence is TGCGCCATCGAGACTAGTTCTAGCGGGGAGCTGTTTTTT. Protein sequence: CAIETSSSGELFF.

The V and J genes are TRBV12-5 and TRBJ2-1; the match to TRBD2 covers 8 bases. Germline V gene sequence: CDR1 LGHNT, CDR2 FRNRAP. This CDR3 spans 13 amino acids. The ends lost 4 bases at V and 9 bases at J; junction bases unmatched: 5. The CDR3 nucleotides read TGTGCTAGTGGTTCTGGACTAGCAGGTGAGCAGTTCTTC. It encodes CASGSGLAGEQFF.

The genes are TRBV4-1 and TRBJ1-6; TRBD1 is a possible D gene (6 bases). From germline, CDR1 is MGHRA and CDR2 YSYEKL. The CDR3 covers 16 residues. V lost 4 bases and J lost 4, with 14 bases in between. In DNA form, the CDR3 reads TGCGCCAGCAGCCTCAGGGGCGAATCTTATAATTCACCCCTCCACTTT. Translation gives CASSLRGESYNSPLHF.

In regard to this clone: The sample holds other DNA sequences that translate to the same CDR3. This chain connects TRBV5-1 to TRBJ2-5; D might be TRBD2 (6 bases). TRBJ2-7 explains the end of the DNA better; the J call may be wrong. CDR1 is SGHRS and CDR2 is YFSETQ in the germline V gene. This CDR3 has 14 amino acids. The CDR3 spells CASSLGGVGYEQYF. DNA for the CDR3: TGCGCCAGCAGCTTGGGGGGGGTAGGCTACGAGCAGTACTTC.

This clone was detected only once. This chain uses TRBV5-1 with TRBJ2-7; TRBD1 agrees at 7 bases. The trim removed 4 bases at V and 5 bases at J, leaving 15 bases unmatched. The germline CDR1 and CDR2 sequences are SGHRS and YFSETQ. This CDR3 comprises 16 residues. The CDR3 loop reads CASSAPFGQAAHEQYF. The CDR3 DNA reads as TGCGCCAGCAGCGCCCCGTTCGGACAGGCGGCCCACGAGCAGTACTTC. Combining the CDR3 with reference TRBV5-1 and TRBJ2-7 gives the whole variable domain KAGVTQTPRYLIKTRGQQVTLSCSPISGHRSVSWYQQTPGQGLQFLFEYFSETQRNKGNFPGRFSGRQFSNSRSEMNVSTLELGDSALYLCASSAPFGQAAHEQYFGPGTRLTVT.

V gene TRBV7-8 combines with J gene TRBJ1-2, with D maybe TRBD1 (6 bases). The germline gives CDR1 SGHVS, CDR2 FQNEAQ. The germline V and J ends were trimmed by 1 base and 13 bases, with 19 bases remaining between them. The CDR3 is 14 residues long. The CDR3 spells CASSLEYGQIRLTF. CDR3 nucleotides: TGTGCCAGCAGCTTAGAATACGGACAGATACGCCTCACCTTC.

The CDR3, as DNA: TGTGCCAGCAGTGAAGCTGCGGACAGGCTATACCGGGAGCTGTTTTTT. Translation: CASSEAADRLYRELFF. V usage is TRBV6-1 and J usage is TRBJ2-2, with 7 bases lining up with TRBD1. CDR3 size: 16 residues. Germline V CDR1 and CDR2: MNHNS, SASEGT. Losses at the gene ends were 0 bases for V and 9 bases for J; bases not matched to a gene: 10.

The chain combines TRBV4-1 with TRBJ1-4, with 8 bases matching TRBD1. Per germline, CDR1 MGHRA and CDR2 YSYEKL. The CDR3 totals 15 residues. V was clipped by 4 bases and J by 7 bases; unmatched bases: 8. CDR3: CASSPIRDRLEKLFF. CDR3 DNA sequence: TGCGCCAGCAGCCCTATTCGGGACAGGCTTGAAAAACTGTTTTTT.

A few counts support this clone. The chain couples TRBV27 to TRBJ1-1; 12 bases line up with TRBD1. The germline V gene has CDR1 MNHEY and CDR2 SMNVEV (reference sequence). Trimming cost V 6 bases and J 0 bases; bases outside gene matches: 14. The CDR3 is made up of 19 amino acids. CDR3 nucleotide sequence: TGTGCCAGCAGGGGACAGGGGGCGACGTTGTATGCGATGAACACTGAAGCTTTCTTT. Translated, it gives CASRGQGATLYAMNTEAFF.